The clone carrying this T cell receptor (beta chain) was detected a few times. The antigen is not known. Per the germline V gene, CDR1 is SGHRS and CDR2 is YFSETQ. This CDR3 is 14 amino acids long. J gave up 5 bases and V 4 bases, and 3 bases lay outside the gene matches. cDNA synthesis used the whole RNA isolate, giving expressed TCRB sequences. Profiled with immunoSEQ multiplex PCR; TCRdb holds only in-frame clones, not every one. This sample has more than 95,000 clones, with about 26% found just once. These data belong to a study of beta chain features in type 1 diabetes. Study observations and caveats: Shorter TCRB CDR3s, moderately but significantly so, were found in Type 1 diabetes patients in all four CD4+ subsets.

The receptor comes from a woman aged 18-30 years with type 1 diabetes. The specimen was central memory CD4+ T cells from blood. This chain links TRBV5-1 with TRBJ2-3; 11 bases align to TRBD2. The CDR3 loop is CASSPGLAGDTQYF. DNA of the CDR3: TGCGCCAGCAGCCCTGGACTAGCGGGAGATACGCAGTATTTT.